These 9 T cell receptor beta chains originate from one sample sequenced in a study of blood T cells in healthy people across ages. Alongside a J-beta primer mix, a sample-barcoded 5' primer served in a second PCR lasting roughly 7 to 12 cycles. TCRdb reprocessed the 5' RACE reads with MiXCR, giving one entry per CDR3 protein. The data show over 1,500,000 distinct CDR3 sequences, roughly two fifths seen once. Sequencing input: blood. The receptor source for this set is a human donor in good health.

The rearrangement uses TRBV7-2 and TRBJ1-2; D is possibly TRBD1 (6 bases). This CDR3 spans 13 amino acids. Per the germline V gene, CDR1 is SGHTA and CDR2 is FQGNSA. V lost 3 bases, J lost 8 bases, and 13 bases lay in between. As DNA, the CDR3 is TGTGCCAGCAGCTTCACAGGGTGGGGCGGCTACACCTTC. Its translation is CASSFTGWGGYTF.

About this clonotype: Because the CDR3's place on the DNA is in doubt, the DNA is left out and the CDR3 is given as listed by TCRdb. The rearrangement joins TRBV7-6 to TRBJ2-5; whether TRBD1, the table's D call, matches the DNA was not checked. CDR1 and CDR2 (germline): SGHVS, FNYEAQ. The CDR3 spans 18 amino acids, including both terminal residues. The CDR3 sequence is CASSLGWVGQGARETQYF.

The count of this clonotype is one. The chain uses TRBV4-3 and TRBJ1-1, with D perhaps TRBD1 (5 bases). Trimming shortened V by 0 bases and J by 4 bases, and 12 bases separated the two germline ends. The CDR3 covers 15 residues. Germline loops: CDR1 LGHNA, CDR2 YSLEER. In DNA, the CDR3 is TGCGCCAGCAGCCAAGATAGTCAGGGACGCACTGAAGCTTTCTTT. Its translation is CASSQDSQGRTEAFF.

In its sample, this clonotype was seen many times. V usage is TRBV7-2 and J usage is TRBJ1-4; D might be TRBD1 (6 bases). The CDR3 is 14 residues long. Per the germline V gene, CDR1 is SGHTA and CDR2 is FQGNSA. Trimming left V 5 bases short and J 4 bases short, with 11 bases between. CDR3 sequence (DNA): TGTGCCAGCAGCCTTACAGGGCTTAATGAAAAACTGTTTTTT. It translates to CASSLTGLNEKLFF.

This clonotype turned up a few times. The chain joins TRBV11-2 to TRBJ2-7, with D possibly called TRBD1 or TRBD2 (5 bases each). Between the trimmed V and J ends, which lost 3 bases and 0 bases, there was a span of 12 bases. Germline CDR1 is SGHAT and CDR2 is FQNNGV. The CDR3 runs to 15 residues. CDR3 nucleotides: TGTGCCAGCAGCTTCTCCGCAGGGAGCTCCTACGAGCAGTACTTC. Its translation is CASSFSAGSSYEQYF.

The chain has TRBV7-9 and TRBJ2-1; weak D call: TRBD2 (5 bases). The V end was cut by 5 bases, the J end by 9 bases, with 20 bases between. Germline assignment: CDR1 SEHNR and CDR2 FQNEAQ (reference sequence). The CDR3 has 15 residues. The CDR3 region is CASSGFTAAVGEQFF. The DNA for the CDR3 is TGTGCCAGCAGCGGGTTTACGGCAGCGGTCGGTGAGCAGTTCTTC.

There are a few counts of this clonotype. This rearrangement joins TRBV10-3 to TRBJ2-7; a weak D match, TRBD1 (6 bases). Germline assignment: CDR1 ENHRY and CDR2 SYGVKD. CDR3 size: 16 residues. V was shortened by 10 bases and J by 5 bases, with 27 bases between the two germline ends. CDR3 DNA: TGTGCCACCCAGTTGCCCCCACACGGTACAGGGAACGAGCAGTACTTC. This gives the protein CATQLPPHGTGNEQYF.

This clonotype was detected only a few times. The V gene is TRBV4-3, the J gene TRBJ2-2, with unresolved D. The CDR3 is 13 amino acids. The germline gives CDR1 LGHNA, CDR2 YSLEER. V was shortened by 0 bases and J by 7 bases, with 6 bases between the two germline ends. CDR3 nucleotides: TGCGCCAGCAGCCAAGAGTATGGCGGGGAGCTGTTTTTT. Translating it yields CASSQEYGGELFF.

The chain joins TRBV4-2 to TRBJ2-3; 8 bases map to TRBD1. The CDR3 sequence is 17 residues long. J was trimmed by 2 bases and V by 1 base; bases with no gene match: 8. Germline V CDR1 and CDR2: LGHNA, YNFKEQ. The CDR3 DNA is TGTGCCAGCAGCCAAGTCGGGACAGGTGGCCCCACAGATACGCAGTATTTT. Its protein is CASSQVGTGGPTDTQYF.